This TCR beta chain was obtained from a study of blood T cell repertoires in COVID-19 (dated by TCRdb to 2019 to 2021). With regard to the full study: Collaborator samples came from the United States, Italy and Spain and covered acute and convalescent phases of COVID-19. A freely available public database, intended as a resource for researchers studying the immune response to SARS-CoV-2, is where the repertoires were released. The material from the prospective study consisted of cDNA or gDNA derived from T cells, B-cell-depleted T cells, or PBMCs. Samples came from the ongoing ImmuneRACE study (first 160 participants) plus 1,254 subjects from 6 global collaborators. Where available, HLA class I and class II types were obtained from metadata supplied by the sample provider rather than from assay-based typing. Subjects who had been exposed to COVID-19, were actively infected with it, or had recovered from it provided the deeply sampled blood TCRbeta repertoires that made up the dataset. Nearly every sample came with metadata listing a de-identified subject ID, COVID-19 status, age in years and sex.

Concerning this clone: The antigen this receptor binds is unknown. One base away there is no much larger clone; base qualities are not given.

One collaborating source in Seattle enrolled patients during active infection and followed them longitudinally through the course of disease. Whole blood was collected in K2EDTA tubes by collaborating institutions according to the institutions' own protocols. For TCRbeta analysis, collaborators shipped samples in one of three forms: frozen whole blood, isolated PBMCs, or DNA extracted from either of those sample types. What the authors observed across the whole study: The quantity of clinical and demographic metadata differed by source and by participant and was supplied without curation.

Between the V and J ends, shortened by 8 bases and 8 bases respectively, the junction contains 15 bases. Spanning cysteine to phenylalanine, the CDR3 consists of 13 amino acids. Only the CDR3 portion is preserved as DNA: 39 bases, with reading frame beginning at the first base. CDR1 MNHEY and CDR2 SVGAGI are derived from the germline V gene. TCRbeta CDR3 regions were amplified from genomic DNA using the immunoSEQ Assay, a bias-controlled multiplex PCR. Per the source publication's procedure: Nucleated cell counts per sample were estimated from amplification of reference gene primers within the assay. Sequence reads were collapsed and filtered to measure the absolute abundance of every unique TCRbeta CDR3 rearrangement. Productive Simpson clonality was computed per sample as the square root of Simpson's diversity index over productive rearrangements. The table comes from immuneACCESS by way of TCRdb, which keeps in-frame sequences with V and J called. Part of the clones is missing from these tables; in studies checked, under half for an unresolved V gene and the rest for unknown reasons. V, J and clone size derive from that table, while D and trimming were established from the DNA sequence. The sample profile shows about 150,000 clones; 85% of them were found once. The biggest ten clones account for roughly 8.8% of the sample.

Sequenced sample: peripheral blood. The receptor was isolated from a woman aged 80 or older with COVID-19, enrolled during active disease. The chain links TRBV6-5 with TRBJ1-4; the D gene is not confidently resolved. The CDR3 has the sequence CASRPTGREKLFF. The DNA sequence is given as TGTGCCAGCCGTCCGACTGGGAGGGAAAAACTGTTTTTT.